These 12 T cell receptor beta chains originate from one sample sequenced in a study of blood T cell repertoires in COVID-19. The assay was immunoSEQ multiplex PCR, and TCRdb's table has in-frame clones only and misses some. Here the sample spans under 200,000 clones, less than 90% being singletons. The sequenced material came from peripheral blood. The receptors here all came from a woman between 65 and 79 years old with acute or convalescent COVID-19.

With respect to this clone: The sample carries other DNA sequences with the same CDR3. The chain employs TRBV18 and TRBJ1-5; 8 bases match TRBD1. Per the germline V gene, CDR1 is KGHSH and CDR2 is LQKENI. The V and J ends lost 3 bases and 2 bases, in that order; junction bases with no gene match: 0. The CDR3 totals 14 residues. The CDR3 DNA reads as TGTGCCAGCTCACCGACAGGGGGCAATCAGCCCCAGCATTTT. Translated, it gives CASSPTGGNQPQHF.

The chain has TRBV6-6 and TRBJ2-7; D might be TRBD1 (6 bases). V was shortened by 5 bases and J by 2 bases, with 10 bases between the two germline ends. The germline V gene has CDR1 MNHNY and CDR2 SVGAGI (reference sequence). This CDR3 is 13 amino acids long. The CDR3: CASSRGGTYEQYF. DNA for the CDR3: TGTGCCAGCAGTAGAGGGGGTACCTACGAGCAGTACTTC.

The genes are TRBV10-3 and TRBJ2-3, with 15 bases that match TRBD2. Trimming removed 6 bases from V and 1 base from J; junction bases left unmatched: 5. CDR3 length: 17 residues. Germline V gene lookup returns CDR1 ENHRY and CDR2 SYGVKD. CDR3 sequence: CAISGLAGGVGTDTQYF. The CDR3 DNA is TGTGCCATCAGCGGACTAGCGGGAGGGGTAGGCACAGATACGCAGTATTTT.

CDR3 residues: CASNRGYKTGELFF. The CDR3, as DNA: TGTGCCAGCAACCGAGGGTACAAGACCGGGGAGCTGTTTTTT. V and J are TRBV3-1 (or the pseudogene TRBV3-2) and TRBJ2-2, with TRBD2 as a possible D gene (5 bases). Germline-derived CDR1 and CDR2 are LGHDT and YNNKEL (reference sequence). The CDR3 totals 14 residues. Trimming took 7 bases from V and 5 from J, leaving 14 bases between them.

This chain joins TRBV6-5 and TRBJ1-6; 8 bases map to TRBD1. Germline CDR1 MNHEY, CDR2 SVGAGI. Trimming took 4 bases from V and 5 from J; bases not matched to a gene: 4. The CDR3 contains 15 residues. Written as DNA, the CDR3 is TGTGCCAGCAGTTCAGGACAGGGCGATAATTCACCCCTCCACTTT. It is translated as CASSSGQGDNSPLHF.

CDR3 in amino acids: CASGLGRTGKNIQYF. The CDR3 bases are TGTGCTAGTGGTTTGGGGCGGACGGGGAAAAACATTCAGTACTTC. This chain connects TRBV12-5 to TRBJ2-4; tentatively, D is TRBD2 (5 bases). Germline assignment: CDR1 LGHNT and CDR2 FRNRAP. V shed 1 base and J shed 4 bases, with 11 bases lying between them. The CDR3 sequence is 15 residues long.

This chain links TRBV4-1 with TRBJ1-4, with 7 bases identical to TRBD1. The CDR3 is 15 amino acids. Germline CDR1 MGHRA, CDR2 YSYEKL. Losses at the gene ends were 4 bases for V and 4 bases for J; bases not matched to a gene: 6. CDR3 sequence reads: CASSLTGDFNEKLFF. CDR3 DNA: TGCGCCAGCAGCCTCACAGGGGACTTTAATGAAAAACTGTTTTTT.

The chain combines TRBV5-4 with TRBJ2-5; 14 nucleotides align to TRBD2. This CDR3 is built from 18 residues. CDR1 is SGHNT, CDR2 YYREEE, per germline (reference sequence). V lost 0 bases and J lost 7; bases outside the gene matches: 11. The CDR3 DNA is TGTGCCAGCAGCTTGGCCCTTGGGACTAGCGGGGGACTCGGGACCCAGTACTTC. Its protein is CASSLALGTSGGLGTQYF.

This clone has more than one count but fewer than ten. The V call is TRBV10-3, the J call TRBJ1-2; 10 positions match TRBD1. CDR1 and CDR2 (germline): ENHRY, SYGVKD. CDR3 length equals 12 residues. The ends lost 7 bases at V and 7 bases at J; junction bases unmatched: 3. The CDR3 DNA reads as TGTGCCATCACCGGACAGGGGGGTGGCTACACCTTC. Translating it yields CAITGQGGGYTF.

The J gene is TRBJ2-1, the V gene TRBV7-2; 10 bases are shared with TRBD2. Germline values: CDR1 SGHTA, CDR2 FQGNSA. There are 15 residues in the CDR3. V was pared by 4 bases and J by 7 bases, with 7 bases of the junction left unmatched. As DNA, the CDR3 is TGTGCCAGCAGCTCCTTAGCGGGAGGAAGGAATGAGCAGTTCTTC. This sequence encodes CASSSLAGGRNEQFF.

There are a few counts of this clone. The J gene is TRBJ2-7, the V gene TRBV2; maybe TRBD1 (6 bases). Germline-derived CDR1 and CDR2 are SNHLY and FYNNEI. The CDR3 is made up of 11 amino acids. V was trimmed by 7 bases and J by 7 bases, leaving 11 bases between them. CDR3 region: CASTGRGEQYF. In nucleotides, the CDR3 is TGTGCCAGCACCGGTAGGGGGGAGCAGTACTTC.

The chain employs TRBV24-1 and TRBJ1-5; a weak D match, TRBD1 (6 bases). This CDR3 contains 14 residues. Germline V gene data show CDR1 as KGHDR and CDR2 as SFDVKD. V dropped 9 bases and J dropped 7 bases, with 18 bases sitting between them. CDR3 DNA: TGTGCCACCTCCGGGACACCGATAGGGCAGCCCCAGCATTTT. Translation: CATSGTPIGQPQHF.